Below, 20 T cell receptor beta chains from the same sample are listed, as sequenced in a study of blood T cell repertoires in COVID-19. Assay used: immunoSEQ multiplex PCR; TCRdb lists only in-frame clones, some missing. The sample consists of approximately 170,000 clones, around 85% of them appearing once. The sequenced sample was peripheral blood. The receptors stem from a man in his thirties or forties with acute or convalescent COVID-19.

The chain is built from TRBV5-1 and TRBJ2-7, with D uncertain. V gave up 1 base and J gave up 5 bases, with 7 bases separating them. The CDR3 has 12 amino acids. Germline-derived CDR1 and CDR2 are SGHRS and YFSETQ. The CDR3 protein is CASSLYSDEQYF. CDR3 DNA sequence: TGCGCCAGCAGCTTGTATAGTGACGAGCAGTACTTC.

The chain combines TRBV19 with TRBJ2-3; 9 nucleotides match TRBD2. With V trimmed by 8 bases and J by 4 bases, 4 bases remained unmatched. The CDR3 length is 13 residues. The V gene's germline CDR1 is LNHDA and CDR2 SQIVND (reference sequence). DNA for the CDR3: TGTGCCAGTCTAGCGGGACCTGCAGATACGCAGTATTTT. Translated: CASLAGPADTQYF.

The chain employs TRBV5-1 and TRBJ2-5, with a tentative D call TRBD2 (6 bases). Germline CDR1 and CDR2: SGHRS and YFSETQ. Trimming cost V 0 bases and J 1 base, with 7 bases left between them. The CDR3 length is 14 residues. The CDR3 is CASSLGSGQETQYF. The CDR3, as DNA: TGCGCCAGCAGCTTGGGTAGCGGCCAAGAGACCCAGTACTTC.

The rearrangement links TRBV30 to TRBJ2-1; TRBD2 aligns across 11 bases. Germline V CDR1 and CDR2: GTSNPN, SVGIG (reference sequence). V lost 3 bases and J lost 8; bases outside the gene matches: 9. This CDR3 is built from 15 residues. CDR3 sequence: CAWRLAGVYRDEQFF. The CDR3 region has the DNA TGTGCCTGGAGACTAGCGGGGGTCTATAGGGATGAGCAGTTCTTC. Using reference TRBV30 and TRBJ2-1 for the parts outside the CDR3, the full variable domain is SQTIHQWPATLVQPVGSPLSLECTVEGTSNPNLYWYRQAAGRGLQLLFYSVGIGQISSEVPQNLSASRPQDRQFILSSKKLLLSDSGFYLCAWRLAGVYRDEQFFGPGTRLTVL.

This clone was seen many times. The chain couples TRBV19 to TRBJ2-2, with 7 positions matching TRBD2. Germline V gives CDR1 LNHDA, CDR2 SQIVND (reference sequence). The CDR3 is 15 amino acids. V lost 4 bases, J lost 5 bases, and 7 bases stayed unmatched. The CDR3 DNA is TGTGCCAGTAGTAAACAGCGGGGCGCAACCGGGGAGCTGTTTTTT. Protein: CASSKQRGATGELFF.

V usage is TRBV6-5 and J usage is TRBJ2-1; D is perhaps TRBD2 (5 bases). The CDR3 has 14 residues. Germline V gives CDR1 MNHEY, CDR2 SVGAGI. The V and J ends lost 1 base and 2 bases respectively, with 6 bases between them. The CDR3 DNA reads TGTGCCAGCAGTTACTTGAGGGCCTACAATGAGCAGTTCTTC. It codes for CASSYLRAYNEQFF.

The chain employs TRBV27 and TRBJ1-3; D is ambiguous. Trimming shortened V by 7 bases and J by 0 bases, and 4 bases separated the two germline ends. Germline V gene lookup returns CDR1 MNHEY and CDR2 SMNVEV (reference sequence). The CDR3 is 12 amino acids. The CDR3 nucleotides read TGTGCCAGCACGAGCTCTGGAAACACCATATATTTT. Translated: CASTSSGNTIYF.

The chain links TRBV28 to TRBJ2-7; possibly TRBD1 for D (5 bases). There are 11 residues in the CDR3. V dropped 5 bases and J dropped 4 bases, with 6 bases sitting between them. Germline V gene data show CDR1 as MDHEN and CDR2 as SYDVKM. The CDR3, as DNA: TGTGCCAGCAGTGGACATTACGAGCAGTACTTC. Amino acids: CASSGHYEQYF.

This clone was seen a single time. The chain is built from TRBV6-5 and TRBJ1-2, with no clear D. CDR3 length: 14 amino acids. The germline V gene has CDR1 MNHEY and CDR2 SVGAGI. V was shortened by 6 bases and J by 4 bases, with 15 bases between the two germline ends. This CDR3 reads CASRAKLVSYGYTF. CDR3 bases: TGTGCCAGCAGAGCAAAGCTGGTCTCCTATGGCTACACCTTC.

CDR3: CAWRKGGNTEAFF. The CDR3 DNA follows: TGTGCCTGGAGGAAGGGAGGGAACACTGAAGCTTTCTTT. The rearrangement uses TRBV30 and TRBJ1-1; D is unresolved. In germline, CDR1 is GTSNPN, CDR2 SVGIG (reference sequence). Trimming took off 3 bases at V and 1 base at J, with 9 bases between the two ends. The CDR3 loop spans 13 amino acids.

For this clone: Within the sample, other DNA sequences also encode this same CDR3. The V call is TRBV3-1 (or the pseudogene TRBV3-2), the J call TRBJ1-2, with 8 nucleotides matching TRBD1. The CDR3 is 13 amino acids. V shed 4 bases, J shed 8 bases, and the junction held 6 bases outside the gene matches. The V gene's germline CDR1 is LGHDT and CDR2 YNNKEL (reference sequence). This chain's CDR3 is CASSRGQGGGYTF. CDR3 in DNA: TGTGCCAGCAGCCGAGGACAGGGCGGAGGCTACACCTTC.

J is TRBJ1-6 and V is TRBV30, with D uncertain. Germline-derived CDR1 and CDR2 are GTSNPN and SVGIG (reference sequence). The CDR3 spans 15 residues. V was pared by 8 bases and J by 0 bases, with 14 bases between. CDR3 protein: CAIGIGSSYNSPLHF. DNA for the CDR3: TGTGCCATCGGGATCGGGAGCTCCTATAATTCACCCCTCCACTTT.

This clone showed up just once. V usage is TRBV7-9 and J usage is TRBJ2-1; 10 nucleotides match TRBD2. CDR3 length equals 18 residues. Germline trimming cut 2 bases from V and 9 bases from J; bases unmatched to any gene: 16. Germline loops: CDR1 SEHNR, CDR2 FQNEAQ (reference sequence). The CDR3 nucleotides are TGTGCCAGCAGCTTAATGACAGGGAGGGCTAGCGGGGGCTCTGAGCAGTTCTTC. This translates into CASSLMTGRASGGSEQFF.

The rearrangement uses TRBV18 and TRBJ2-3, with 9 nucleotides matching TRBD1. The trim removed 4 bases at V and 2 bases at J, leaving 10 bases unmatched. CDR1 KGHSH and CDR2 LQKENI come from the germline V gene. The CDR3 sequence is 17 residues long. CDR3 sequence: CASSRTGGRGHTDTQYF. CDR3 in DNA: TGTGCCAGCTCACGTACAGGGGGCCGGGGGCACACAGATACGCAGTATTTT.

In this sample, this clone turned up a few times. The chain carries TRBV13 and TRBJ2-7; 7 nucleotides match TRBD2. The CDR3 extends over 13 amino acids. The V gene's germline CDR1 is PRHDT and CDR2 FYEKMQ (reference sequence). V lost 5 bases, J lost 5 bases, and 6 bases stayed unmatched. CDR3: CASSPRRGDEQYF. CDR3 DNA sequence: TGTGCCAGCAGCCCGAGACGGGGGGACGAGCAGTACTTC.

The V gene is TRBV13, the J gene TRBJ1-6; TRBD1 might be the D (5 bases). Germline V CDR1 and CDR2: PRHDT, FYEKMQ (reference sequence). V was trimmed by 2 bases and J by 3 bases, leaving 8 bases between them. This CDR3 has 15 amino acids. CDR3 in DNA: TGTGCCAGCAGCTTACGAGACAGCTATAATTCACCCCTCCACTTT. Protein sequence: CASSLRDSYNSPLHF.

This clone was counted a few times. The chain joins TRBV25-1 to TRBJ1-6; D gene ambiguous. Trimming removed 1 base from V and 1 base from J, with 8 bases in between. CDR3 length: 16 residues. Per the germline V gene, CDR1 is MGHDK and CDR2 is SYGVNS. The CDR3 reads CASSESGRSYNSPLHF. Here the CDR3 DNA reads TGTGCCAGCAGTGAATCTGGGAGATCCTATAATTCACCCCTCCACTTT.

The genes are TRBV7-2 and TRBJ2-1, with 10 bases lining up with TRBD2. Germline CDR1 SGHTA, CDR2 FQGNSA. The CDR3 totals 19 residues. V gave up 2 bases and J gave up 2 bases; unmatched junction bases: 12. CDR3 coding DNA: TGTGCCAGCAGCTTAAGAGGCAGCGGGAGGGCCTTGCCCTACAATGAGCAGTTCTTC. Protein product: CASSLRGSGRALPYNEQFF.

V usage is TRBV27 and J usage is TRBJ2-2, with D possibly TRBD2 on 7 matching bases. Germline V gene sequence: CDR1 MNHEY, CDR2 SMNVEV (reference sequence). The ends were cut back, 8 bases at V and 1 base at J, with 17 bases in the middle. The CDR3 is made up of 16 amino acids. The CDR3 DNA follows: TGTGCCAGCTTGAGCCGCGGGGGCAAGAACACCGGGGAGCTGTTTTTT. Protein sequence: CASLSRGGKNTGELFF.

This sequence joins TRBV27 and TRBJ1-2; D call uncertain. The CDR3 length is 13 residues. Trimming took 3 bases from V and 2 from J, leaving 7 bases between them. The V gene's germline CDR1 is MNHEY and CDR2 SMNVEV (reference sequence). The CDR3: CASSFSGNYGYTF. Written as DNA, the CDR3 is TGTGCCAGCAGTTTCTCGGGGAACTATGGCTACACCTTC.